The present entry profiles one TCR beta chain with its context. The target antigen is unknown. The sample is drawn from a study of T cells after yellow fever vaccination. Findings and limits, study-wide: The CD4 compartment and the CD8 compartment contained a small share of clonotypes in common.

TCRdb re-called the 5' RACE reads through MiXCR, storing one row per CDR3 protein. The sample has 300,000 to 450,000 distinct CDR3 sequences; around 6.5% are singletons. The CDR3 spans 15 residues. V gave up 7 bases and J gave up 0 bases, with 15 bases separating them. The germline V gene has CDR1 SGHTA and CDR2 FQGNSA. This specimen was PBMCs, taken 5 days after the yellow fever booster vaccination. V gene TRBV7-2 combines with J gene TRBJ2-5; D remains unclear. The TCR comes from a man aged 25 to 40 who received the YFV17D yellow fever vaccine. CDR3 in DNA: TGTGCCAGCATCCCTTTGGGTGCATACCAAGAGACCCAGTACTTC. It specifies CASIPLGAYQETQYF.